One sample yielded the 28 T cell receptor beta chains listed below, sequenced in a study of blood T cell repertoires in COVID-19. The assay was immunoSEQ multiplex PCR, and TCRdb's table has in-frame clones only and misses some. The sample has around 11,000 clones, around four fifths seen once. The sequenced sample was peripheral blood. These receptors came from a human donor in a cohort sampled during active COVID-19.

The rearrangement links TRBV23-1 to TRBJ2-3; 11 positions agree with TRBD2. TRBV23-1 is an open reading frame, and its role is uncertain. The CDR3 contains 17 residues. After removal of 7 bases from V and 0 bases from J, the junction contained 9 bases not matched to a gene. CDR3 region: CASTYGTSGGSTDTQYF. The CDR3 coding sequence is TGCGCCAGCACCTATGGGACTAGCGGAGGGAGCACAGATACGCAGTATTTT.

This chain connects TRBV10-3 to TRBJ2-3; 9 nucleotides align to TRBD2. Germline loops: CDR1 ENHRY, CDR2 SYGVKD. V lost 3 bases and J lost 1; bases outside the gene matches: 8. This CDR3 spans 17 amino acids. The CDR3 nucleotides read TGTGCCATCAGTGACGATAGCGGGAGCCCTGGCACAGATACGCAGTATTTT. This gives the protein CAISDDSGSPGTDTQYF.

Within the sample, this clone is large. The genes are TRBV5-1 and TRBJ1-2; 9 bases match TRBD1. Germline CDR1 and CDR2: SGHRS and YFSETQ. The CDR3 spans 16 residues. The V and J ends lost 4 bases and 3 bases, in that order; junction bases with no gene match: 10. The CDR3 DNA reads TGCGCCAGCAGCCAACAGGGGGCGAATAACTACTATGGCTACACCTTC. It translates to CASSQQGANNYYGYTF.

The genes are TRBV10-1 and TRBJ2-3, with D uncertain. The CDR3 loop spans 13 amino acids. The germline V gene has CDR1 WNHNN and CDR2 SYGVQD (reference sequence). Trimming removed 6 bases at V and 8 bases at J, with 15 bases between. CDR3 nucleotide sequence: TGCGCCAGCAGCTCTTCAAGTCGGAGTACGCAGTATTTT. It translates to CASSSSSRSTQYF.

This clone was seen a single time. V usage is TRBV7-9 and J usage is TRBJ2-1; TRBD2 aligns across 7 bases. There are 15 residues in the CDR3. V shed 5 bases and J 4 bases; nucleotides not matched to a gene: 8. Germline CDR1 and CDR2: SEHNR and FQNEAQ (reference sequence). The CDR3 sequence: CASSPGRARYNEQFF. The CDR3 bases are TGTGCCAGCAGCCCAGGGAGGGCCCGGTACAATGAGCAGTTCTTC.

The J gene is TRBJ1-2, the V gene TRBV28, with TRBD1 matching over 9 bases. The CDR3 is 18 amino acids. Trimming at V came to 6 bases and at J to 8 bases, leaving 22 bases not matched to a gene. Germline-derived CDR1 and CDR2 are MDHEN and SYDVKM. CDR3 loop: CASRRLIRGQGYIGGYTF. In DNA form, the CDR3 reads TGTGCCAGCAGAAGATTAATCAGGGGACAGGGCTACATAGGGGGCTACACCTTC.

The V and J genes are TRBV6-1 and TRBJ1-1; TRBD1 matches 10 bases. Germline CDR1 and CDR2: MNHNS and SASEGT. J lost 8 bases, V lost 5 bases, and 8 bases had no gene match. This CDR3 spans 14 amino acids. The CDR3 loop is CASSSTQTGGEAFF. In nucleotides, the CDR3 is TGTGCCAGCAGTTCGACCCAGACAGGGGGCGAAGCTTTCTTT.

The chain links TRBV30 to TRBJ1-6; 8 bases are a match to TRBD1. There are 14 residues in the CDR3. Trimming cost V 3 bases and J 5 bases; bases outside gene matches: 3. Germline CDR1 GTSNPN, CDR2 SVGIG (reference sequence). The CDR3 DNA follows: TGTGCCTGGAGCAGGGGGCGGGATAATTCACCCCTCCACTTT. Translation gives CAWSRGRDNSPLHF. Full variable domain (outside the CDR3, taken from reference TRBV30 and TRBJ1-6): SQTIHQWPATLVQPVGSPLSLECTVEGTSNPNLYWYRQAAGRGLQLLFYSVGIGQISSEVPQNLSASRPQDRQFILSSKKLLLSDSGFYLCAWSRGRDNSPLHFGNGTRLTVT.

The chain's CDR3 is CASSYRDTYGYTF. Written as DNA, the CDR3 is TGTGCCAGCAGTTACAGGGACACCTATGGCTACACCTTC. The chain recombines TRBV6-5 with TRBJ1-2; perhaps TRBD1 as D (6 bases). CDR1 is MNHEY and CDR2 is SVGAGI in the germline V gene. V was shortened by 2 bases and J by 4 bases, with 8 bases between the two germline ends. This CDR3 comprises 13 residues.

The chain is built from TRBV24-1 and TRBJ2-2; D is ambiguous. The CDR3 consists of 13 residues. Trimming took 4 bases from V and 7 from J, leaving 9 bases between them. The germline V gene has CDR1 KGHDR and CDR2 SFDVKD. CDR3 sequence: CATSDLIDGELFF. The DNA for the CDR3 is TGTGCCACCAGTGACCTAATCGACGGGGAGCTGTTTTTT.

The chain couples TRBV4-1 to TRBJ2-7, with D hard to call. CDR3 length equals 16 residues. Between the trimmed V and J ends, which lost 4 bases and 0 bases, there was a span of 16 bases. The germline gives CDR1 MGHRA, CDR2 YSYEKL. The CDR3 DNA reads as TGCGCCAGCAGCCCCCGTACGGCAGGCAGCTCCTACGAGCAGTACTTC. This codes for CASSPRTAGSSYEQYF.

The rearrangement joins TRBV6-6 to TRBJ2-2; D remains ambiguous. Trimming shortened V by 6 bases and J by 6 bases, and 14 bases separated the two germline ends. The CDR3 has 14 residues. The V gene's germline CDR1 is MNHNY and CDR2 SVGAGI (reference sequence). The CDR3 reads CASSLRSAAGELFF. The DNA of the CDR3 is TGTGCCAGCAGCCTCCGCAGTGCAGCCGGGGAGCTGTTTTTT.

The chain uses TRBV9 and TRBJ2-5; 10 bases map to TRBD2. Trimming took 3 bases from V and 1 from J; bases not matched to a gene: 3. CDR3 length equals 15 residues. From germline, CDR1 is SGDLS and CDR2 YYNGEE. The CDR3 here is CASSGGLAAQETQYF. The CDR3 bases are TGTGCCAGCAGCGGAGGACTAGCGGCCCAAGAGACCCAGTACTTC. Looking up the rest from reference TRBV9 and TRBJ2-5 gives the full variable domain: DSGVTQTPKHLITATGQRVTLRCSPRSGDLSVYWYQQSLDQGLQFLIQYYNGEERAKGNILERFSAQQFPDLHSELNLSSLELGDSALYFCASSGGLAAQETQYFGPGTRLLVL.

CDR3 loop: CAWRDRLNTGELFF. As DNA, the CDR3 is TGTGCCTGGCGGGACAGATTGAACACCGGGGAGCTGTTTTTT. The chain uses TRBV30 and TRBJ2-2, with TRBD1 matching over 7 bases. The trim removed 5 bases at V and 1 base at J, leaving 4 bases unmatched. The CDR3 extends over 14 amino acids. Germline-derived CDR1 and CDR2 are GTSNPN and SVGIG (reference sequence). Full variable domain (rest looked up from reference TRBV30 and TRBJ2-2): SQTIHQWPATLVQPVGSPLSLECTVEGTSNPNLYWYRQAAGRGLQLLFYSVGIGQISSEVPQNLSASRPQDRQFILSSKKLLLSDSGFYLCAWRDRLNTGELFFGEGSRLTVL.

This clone is medium-sized by share. DNA for the CDR3: TGTGCCAGCAGTTGGGGGGGTAGCGGGATGCAAGAGACCCAGTACTTC. Protein: CASSWGGSGMQETQYF. V and J are TRBV25-1 and TRBJ2-5; 8 bases match TRBD2. V gave up 5 bases and J gave up 2 bases; unmatched junction bases: 10. The CDR3 is 16 amino acids. Germline V gives CDR1 MGHDK, CDR2 SYGVNS.

The chain recombines TRBV5-1 with TRBJ2-7; D call uncertain. From germline, CDR1 is SGHRS and CDR2 YFSETQ. V was clipped by 0 bases and J by 2 bases, with 9 bases between them. The CDR3 is 14 residues long. This CDR3 is CASSLVVSPYEQYF. DNA of the CDR3: TGCGCCAGCAGCTTGGTGGTGAGTCCCTACGAGCAGTACTTC.

This chain connects TRBV7-3 to TRBJ1-2, with D tentatively TRBD1 (5 bases). CDR3 length: 16 amino acids. From germline, CDR1 is SGHTA and CDR2 FQGTGA. Deletions cut 1 base from V and 7 bases from J, with 19 bases between. This CDR3 reads CASSLIKAGKSSGYTF. The CDR3, as DNA: TGTGCCAGCAGCTTAATTAAGGCAGGGAAGTCAAGTGGCTACACCTTC.

The genes are TRBV27 and TRBJ2-3; 13 positions agree with TRBD2. CDR3 length: 22 amino acids. CDR1 MNHEY and CDR2 SMNVEV come from the germline V gene (reference sequence). The ends lost 6 bases at V and 4 bases at J; junction bases unmatched: 25. The CDR3 protein is CASSITAGLAGEVRALSDTQYF. As DNA, the CDR3 is TGTGCCAGCAGCATAACCGCCGGACTAGCGGGAGAAGTCAGGGCCTTGTCAGATACGCAGTATTTT.

The V call is TRBV19, the J call TRBJ2-3; D is possibly TRBD2 (6 bases). CDR1 is LNHDA and CDR2 is SQIVND in the germline V gene (reference sequence). The CDR3 extends over 14 amino acids. The germline V and J ends were trimmed by 7 bases and 8 bases, with 19 bases remaining between them. The CDR3 spells CASKEGPSGGTQYF. The CDR3 DNA reads as TGTGCCAGTAAGGAGGGCCCCTCAGGTGGTACGCAGTATTTT. Complete variable domain (other parts from reference TRBV19 and TRBJ2-3): DGGITQSPKYLFRKEGQNVTLSCEQNLNHDAMYWYRQDPGQGLRLIYYSQIVNDFQKGDIAEGYSVSREKKESFPLTVTSAQKNPTAFYLCASKEGPSGGTQYFGPGTRLTVL.

This clone was seen only once. The rearrangement links TRBV7-9 to TRBJ2-2, with 10 nucleotides matching TRBD2. This CDR3 region has 17 residues. With 0 bases clipped from V and 6 bases from J, the junction kept 7 bases outside the gene matches. The germline V gene has CDR1 SEHNR and CDR2 FQNEAQ (reference sequence). The CDR3, as DNA: TGTGCCAGCAGCTTAGCGCGGGGGACTAGCGAGTCCGGGGAGCTGTTTTTT. Residues: CASSLARGTSESGELFF.

This chain links TRBV19 with TRBJ1-5; D remains unclear. The V end lost 4 bases, the J end lost 3 bases, and 7 bases lay between the germline ends. CDR3 length: 13 amino acids. Germline CDR1 is LNHDA and CDR2 is SQIVND (reference sequence). CDR3 amino acids: CASSTGFNQPQHF. In DNA form, the CDR3 reads TGTGCCAGTAGTACAGGCTTCAATCAGCCCCAGCATTTT.

The chain uses TRBV6-4 and TRBJ1-2; D uncertain. This CDR3 is built from 15 residues. Germline V gene sequence: CDR1 MRHNA, CDR2 SNTAGT. V was clipped by 7 bases and J by 2 bases, with 17 bases between them. The CDR3 bases are TGTGCCAGCACCCCCTTTTGGGAGGAGAACTATGGCTACACCTTC. As protein: CASTPFWEENYGYTF.

The rearrangement uses TRBV4-1 and TRBJ2-3; TRBD2 agrees at 13 bases. The CDR3 loop spans 18 amino acids. The germline V gene encodes CDR1 MGHRA and CDR2 YSYEKL. J lost 1 base, V lost 4 bases, and 8 bases had no gene match. The CDR3 is CASSPGLAGARGTDTQYF. In nucleotides, the CDR3 is TGCGCCAGCAGCCCAGGACTAGCGGGAGCAAGGGGCACAGATACGCAGTATTTT.

The rearrangement joins TRBV9 to TRBJ2-2; TRBD2 aligns across 11 bases. The J segment lost 2 bases and the V segment lost 3 bases, leaving 6 bases of the junction unmatched. The CDR3 extends over 17 amino acids. Germline V gene data show CDR1 as SGDLS and CDR2 as YYNGEE. The CDR3 DNA sequence: TGTGCCAGCAGCGAACGACTAGCGGGAATAAACACCGGGGAGCTGTTTTTT. Translated, it gives CASSERLAGINTGELFF.

CDR3 sequence: CASSVAVYNEQFF. The CDR3 nucleotides are TGTGCCAGCAGCGTAGCTGTATACAATGAGCAGTTCTTC. V gene TRBV9 combines with J gene TRBJ2-1; no firm D call. Germline V gene lookup returns CDR1 SGDLS and CDR2 YYNGEE. V was pared by 0 bases and J by 4 bases, with 5 bases between. The CDR3 is 13 residues long. The variable domain in full, completed from reference TRBV9 and TRBJ2-1, reads DSGVTQTPKHLITATGQRVTLRCSPRSGDLSVYWYQQSLDQGLQFLIQYYNGEERAKGNILERFSAQQFPDLHSELNLSSLELGDSALYFCASSVAVYNEQFFGPGTRLTVL.

Only a few counts were recorded for this clone. The genes are TRBV4-1 and TRBJ2-7; 12 nucleotides line up with TRBD1. With V trimmed by 0 bases and J by 6 bases, 6 bases remained unmatched. From germline, CDR1 is MGHRA and CDR2 YSYEKL. This CDR3 has 16 amino acids. CDR3 region: CASSQDTGTGGREQYF. CDR3 nucleotides: TGCGCCAGCAGCCAAGACACGGGGACAGGGGGCCGCGAGCAGTACTTC.

The rearrangement links TRBV6-5 to TRBJ2-7; TRBD2 matches 7 bases. The V segment lost 4 bases and the J segment 3 bases; nucleotides outside the gene matches: 9. Germline V CDR1 and CDR2: MNHEY, SVGAGI. CDR3 length: 15 residues. The CDR3 region has the DNA TGTGCCAGCAGTTCAGGGAGAGGCGGGAGCTACGAGCAGTACTTC. This translates into CASSSGRGGSYEQYF.

This sequence joins TRBV28 and TRBJ2-1; no clear D. Germline CDR1 and CDR2: MDHEN and SYDVKM. Between the trimmed V and J ends, which lost 5 bases and 7 bases, there was a span of 15 bases. The CDR3 is 14 residues long. Written as DNA, the CDR3 is TGTGCCAGCAGTCCTCTCGGATTGGAGAATGAGCAGTTCTTC. It translates to CASSPLGLENEQFF.